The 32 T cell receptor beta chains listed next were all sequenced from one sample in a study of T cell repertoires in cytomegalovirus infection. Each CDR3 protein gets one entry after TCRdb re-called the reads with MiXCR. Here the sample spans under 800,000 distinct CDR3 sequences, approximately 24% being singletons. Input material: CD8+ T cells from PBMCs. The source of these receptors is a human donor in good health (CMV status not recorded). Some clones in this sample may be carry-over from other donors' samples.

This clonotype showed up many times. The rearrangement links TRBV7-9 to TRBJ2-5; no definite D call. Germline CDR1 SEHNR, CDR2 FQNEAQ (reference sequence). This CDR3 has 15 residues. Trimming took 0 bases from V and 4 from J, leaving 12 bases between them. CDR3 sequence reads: CASSLAQSVGETQYF. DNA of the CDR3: TGTGCCAGCAGCTTAGCGCAAAGTGTTGGAGAGACCCAGTACTTC. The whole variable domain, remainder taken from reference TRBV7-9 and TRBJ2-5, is DTGVSQNPRHKITKRGQNVTFRCDPISEHNRLYWYRQTLGQGPEFLTYFQNEAQLEKSRLLSDRFSAERPKGSFSTLEIQRTEQGDSAMYLCASSLAQSVGETQYFGPGTRLLVL.

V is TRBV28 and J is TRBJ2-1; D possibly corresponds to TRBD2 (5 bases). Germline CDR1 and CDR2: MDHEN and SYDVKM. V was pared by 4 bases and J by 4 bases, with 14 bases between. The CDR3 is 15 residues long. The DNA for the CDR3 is TGTGCCAGCAGTTCCGACGTACGGGGATACAATGAGCAGTTCTTC. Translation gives CASSSDVRGYNEQFF. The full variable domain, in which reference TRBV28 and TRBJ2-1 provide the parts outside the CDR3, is DVKVTQSSRYLVKRTGEKVFLECVQDMDHENMFWYRQDPGLGLRLIYFSYDVKMKEKGDIPEGYSVSREKKERFSLILESASTNQTSMYLCASSSDVRGYNEQFFGPGTRLTVL.

CDR3 nucleotide sequence: TGTGCCACCAGCAGAGATAAAGGGGTCGGAAATGAGCAGTTCTTC. Encoded protein: CATSRDKGVGNEQFF. V usage is TRBV15 and J usage is TRBJ2-1, with D perhaps matching TRBD1 (5 bases). Trimming left V 0 bases short and J 7 bases short, with 13 bases between. This CDR3 is 15 amino acids long. Germline V lookup: CDR1 LNHNV, CDR2 YYDKDF (reference sequence).

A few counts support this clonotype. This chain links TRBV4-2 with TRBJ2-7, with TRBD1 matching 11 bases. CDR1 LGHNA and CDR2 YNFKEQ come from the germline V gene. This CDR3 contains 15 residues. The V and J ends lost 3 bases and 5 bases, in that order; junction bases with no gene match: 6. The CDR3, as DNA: TGTGCCAGCAGCCAGGTACCGGGACAGGGGGACGAGCAGTACTTC. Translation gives CASSQVPGQGDEQYF.

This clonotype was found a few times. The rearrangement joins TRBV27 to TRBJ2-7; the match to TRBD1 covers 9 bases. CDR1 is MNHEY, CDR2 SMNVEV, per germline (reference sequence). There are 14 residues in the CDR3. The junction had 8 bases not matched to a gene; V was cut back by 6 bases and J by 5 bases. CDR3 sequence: CASRRGGQGNEQYV. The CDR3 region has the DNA TGTGCCAGCAGGCGAGGGGGACAGGGCAACGAGCAGTACGTC.

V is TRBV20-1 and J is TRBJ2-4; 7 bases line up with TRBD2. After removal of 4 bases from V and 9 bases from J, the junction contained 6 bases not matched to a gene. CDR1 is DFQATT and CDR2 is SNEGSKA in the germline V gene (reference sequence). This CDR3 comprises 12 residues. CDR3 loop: CSATGGGVIQYF. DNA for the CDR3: TGCAGTGCTACGGGGGGAGGGGTCATTCAGTACTTC.

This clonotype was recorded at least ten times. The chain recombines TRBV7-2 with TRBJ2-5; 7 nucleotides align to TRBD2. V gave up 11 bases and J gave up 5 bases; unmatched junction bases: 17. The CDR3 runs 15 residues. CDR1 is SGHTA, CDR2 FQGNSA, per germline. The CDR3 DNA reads TGTGCCGGACGACTAGCCAATGGGGGGTTGGAGACCCAGTACTTC. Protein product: CAGRLANGGLETQYF.

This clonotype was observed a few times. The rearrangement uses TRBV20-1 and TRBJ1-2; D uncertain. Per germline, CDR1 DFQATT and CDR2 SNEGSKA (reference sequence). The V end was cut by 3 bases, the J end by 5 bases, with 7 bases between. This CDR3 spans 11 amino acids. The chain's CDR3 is CSARTEYGYTF. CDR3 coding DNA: TGCAGTGCTAGGACGGAGTATGGCTACACCTTC.

CDR3 protein: CSFLAGGPETQYF. The CDR3 DNA is TGCAGCTTCCTAGCGGGGGGGCCAGAGACCCAGTACTTC. This chain uses TRBV29-1 with TRBJ2-5; 12 bases are shared with TRBD2. Germline V CDR1 and CDR2: SQVTM, ANQGSEA. The V segment lost 8 bases and the J segment 4 bases; nucleotides outside the gene matches: 5. The CDR3 is 13 residues long.

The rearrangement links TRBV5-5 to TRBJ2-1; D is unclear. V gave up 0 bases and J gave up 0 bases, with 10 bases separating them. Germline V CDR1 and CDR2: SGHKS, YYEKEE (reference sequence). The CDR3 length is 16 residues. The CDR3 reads CASSLAVLSSYNEQFF. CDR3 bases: TGTGCCAGCAGCTTGGCCGTACTTAGCTCCTACAATGAGCAGTTCTTC. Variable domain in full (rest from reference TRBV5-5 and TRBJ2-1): DAGVTQSPTHLIKTRGQQVTLRCSPISGHKSVSWYQQVLGQGPQFIFQYYEKEERGRGNFPDRFSARQFPNYSSELNVNALLLGDSALYLCASSLAVLSSYNEQFFGPGTRLTVL.

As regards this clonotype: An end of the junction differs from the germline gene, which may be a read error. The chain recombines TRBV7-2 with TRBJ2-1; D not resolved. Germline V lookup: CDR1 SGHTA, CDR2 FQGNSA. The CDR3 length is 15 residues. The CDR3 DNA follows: TGTGTCAGCAGCTTAAACGGGTACACCTACAATGAGCAGTTCTTC. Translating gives CVSSLNGYTYNEQFF.

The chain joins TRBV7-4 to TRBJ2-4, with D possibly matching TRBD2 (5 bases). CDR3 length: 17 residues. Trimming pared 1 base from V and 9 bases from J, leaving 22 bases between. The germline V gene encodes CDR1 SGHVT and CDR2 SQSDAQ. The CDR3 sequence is CASSLVGAYPPGGIQYF. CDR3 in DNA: TGTGCCAGCAGCTTAGTAGGAGCCTACCCGCCTGGAGGCATTCAGTACTTC.

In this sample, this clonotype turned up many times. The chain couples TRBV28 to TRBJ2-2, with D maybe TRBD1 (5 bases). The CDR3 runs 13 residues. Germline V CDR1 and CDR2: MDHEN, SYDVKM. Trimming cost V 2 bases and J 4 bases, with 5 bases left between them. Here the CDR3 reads CASSLGATGELFF. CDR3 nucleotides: TGTGCCAGCAGTTTAGGGGCCACCGGGGAGCTGTTTTTT.

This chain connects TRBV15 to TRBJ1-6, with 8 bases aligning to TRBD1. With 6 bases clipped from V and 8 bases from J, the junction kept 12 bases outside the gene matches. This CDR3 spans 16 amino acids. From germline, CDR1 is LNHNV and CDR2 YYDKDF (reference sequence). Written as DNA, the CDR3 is TGTGCCACCAGTTACCCAGGGGGCTTCCGCGATTCACCCCTCCACTTT. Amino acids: CATSYPGGFRDSPLHF.

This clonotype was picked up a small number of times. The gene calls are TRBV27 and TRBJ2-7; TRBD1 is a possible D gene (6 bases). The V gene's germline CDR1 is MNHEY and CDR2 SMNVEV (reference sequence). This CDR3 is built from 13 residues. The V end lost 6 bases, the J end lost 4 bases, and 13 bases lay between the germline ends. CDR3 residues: CASRSKGEYEQYF. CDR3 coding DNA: TGTGCCAGCAGGTCTAAGGGGGAGTACGAGCAGTACTTC.

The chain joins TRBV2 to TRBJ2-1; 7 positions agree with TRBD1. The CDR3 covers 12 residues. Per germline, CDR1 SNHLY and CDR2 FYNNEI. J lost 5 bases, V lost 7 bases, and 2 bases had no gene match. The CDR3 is CASKGGHNEQFF. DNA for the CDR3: TGTGCCAGCAAAGGGGGCCACAATGAGCAGTTCTTC. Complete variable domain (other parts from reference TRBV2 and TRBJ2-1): EPEVTQTPSHQVTQMGQEVILRCVPISNHLYFYWYRQILGQKVEFLVSFYNNEISEKSEIFDDQFSVERPDGSNFTLKIRSTKLEDSAMYFCASKGGHNEQFFGPGTRLTVL.

CDR3 bases: TGTGCCAGCAGCCCTGGGAGCGCCACGACGGAGACCCAGTACTTC. This translates into CASSPGSATTETQYF. The chain is built from TRBV7-9 and TRBJ2-5, with D perhaps TRBD2 (5 bases). The CDR3 length is 15 residues. CDR1 and CDR2 from the germline V gene are SEHNR and FQNEAQ (reference sequence). Trimming pared 5 bases from V and 5 bases from J, leaving 18 bases between.

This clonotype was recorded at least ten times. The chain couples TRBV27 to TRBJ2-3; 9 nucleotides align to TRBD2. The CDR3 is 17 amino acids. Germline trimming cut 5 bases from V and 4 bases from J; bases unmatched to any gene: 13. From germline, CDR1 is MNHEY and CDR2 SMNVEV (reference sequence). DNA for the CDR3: TGTGCCAGCAGTCCCGAGGCTCCAGCGGGGGGACCAGATACGCAGTATTTT. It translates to CASSPEAPAGGPDTQYF.

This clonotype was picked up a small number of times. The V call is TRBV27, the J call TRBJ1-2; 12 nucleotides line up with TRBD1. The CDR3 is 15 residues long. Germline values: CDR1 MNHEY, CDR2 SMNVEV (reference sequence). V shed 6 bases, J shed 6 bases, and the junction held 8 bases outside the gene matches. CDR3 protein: CASRKRDRGRNGYTF. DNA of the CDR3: TGTGCCAGCAGAAAACGGGACAGGGGGCGGAATGGCTACACCTTC.

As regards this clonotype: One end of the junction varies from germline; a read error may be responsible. The CDR3 reads CASNQGGGRGEKLFF. The CDR3 DNA sequence: TGTGCCAGCAACCAAGGAGGGGGGAGAGGTGAAAAACTGTTTTTT. The V call is TRBV14, the J call TRBJ1-4; maybe TRBD1 (6 bases). The CDR3 is 15 amino acids. The germline V gene encodes CDR1 SGHDN and CDR2 FVKESK. The entire variable domain, with the rest obtained from reference TRBV14 and TRBJ1-4, is as follows: EAGVTQFPSHSVIEKGQTVTLRCDPISGHDNLYWYRRVMGKEIKFLLHFVKESKQDESGMPNNRFLAERTGGTYSTLKVQPAELEDSGVYFCASNQGGGRGEKLFFGSGTQLSVL.

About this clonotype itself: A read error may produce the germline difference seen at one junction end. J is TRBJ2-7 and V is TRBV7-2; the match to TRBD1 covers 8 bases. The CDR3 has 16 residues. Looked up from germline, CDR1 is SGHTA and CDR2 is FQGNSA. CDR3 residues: CASSPGIRDRSCEQYF. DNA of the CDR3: TGTGCCAGCAGCCCTGGGATCCGGGACAGGTCCTGCGAGCAGTACTTC.

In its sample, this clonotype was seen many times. CDR3 sequence: CASSLGERGYQETQYF. CDR3 coding DNA: TGTGCCAGCAGCTTAGGTGAACGGGGGTACCAAGAGACCCAGTACTTC. The chain links TRBV7-8 to TRBJ2-5; D perhaps matches TRBD2 (6 bases). The V gene's germline CDR1 is SGHVS and CDR2 FQNEAQ. The V end was cut by 1 base, the J end by 0 bases, with 12 bases between. The CDR3 extends over 16 amino acids.

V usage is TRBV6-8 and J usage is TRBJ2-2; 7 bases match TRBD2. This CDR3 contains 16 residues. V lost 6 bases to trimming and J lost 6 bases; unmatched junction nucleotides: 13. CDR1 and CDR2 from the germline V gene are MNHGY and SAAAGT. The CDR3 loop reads CASSSASGGWAGELFF. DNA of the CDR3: TGTGCCAGCAGCTCAGCTAGCGGCGGGTGGGCCGGGGAGCTGTTTTTT.

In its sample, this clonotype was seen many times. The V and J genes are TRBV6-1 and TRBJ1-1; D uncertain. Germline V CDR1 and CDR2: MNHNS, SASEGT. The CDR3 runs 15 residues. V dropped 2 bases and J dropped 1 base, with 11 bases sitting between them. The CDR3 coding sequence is TGTGCCAGCAGTGAATGGAAAGGTGCGAACACTGAAGCTTTCTTT. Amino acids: CASSEWKGANTEAFF.

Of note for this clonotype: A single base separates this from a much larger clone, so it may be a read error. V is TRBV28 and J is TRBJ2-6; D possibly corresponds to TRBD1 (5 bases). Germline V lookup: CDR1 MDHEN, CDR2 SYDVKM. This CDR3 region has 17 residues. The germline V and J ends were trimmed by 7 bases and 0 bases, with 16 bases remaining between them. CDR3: CASNRQSPPSGANVLTF. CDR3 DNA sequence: TGTGCCAGCAATAGACAGTCACCCCCCTCTGGGGCCAACGTCCTGACTTTC.

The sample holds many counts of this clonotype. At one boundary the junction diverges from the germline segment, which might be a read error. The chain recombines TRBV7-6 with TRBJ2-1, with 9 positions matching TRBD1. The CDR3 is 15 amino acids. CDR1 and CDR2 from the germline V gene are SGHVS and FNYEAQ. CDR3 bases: TGTGCCAGCACCTTAATCGGGACAGGGAGTGACGAGCAGTTCTTC. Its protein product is CASTLIGTGSDEQFF.

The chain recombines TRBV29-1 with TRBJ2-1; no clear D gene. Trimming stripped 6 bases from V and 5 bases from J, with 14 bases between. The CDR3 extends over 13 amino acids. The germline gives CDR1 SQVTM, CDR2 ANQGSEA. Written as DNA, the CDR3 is TGCAGCGTGCCTCCCGTGGTAAACAATGAGCAGTTCTTC. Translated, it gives CSVPPVVNNEQFF.

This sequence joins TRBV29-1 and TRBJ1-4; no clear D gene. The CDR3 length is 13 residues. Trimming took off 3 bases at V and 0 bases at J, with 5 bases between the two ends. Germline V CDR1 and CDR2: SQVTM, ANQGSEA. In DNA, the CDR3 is TGCAGCGTTGAGGAGGCAACTAATGAAAAACTGTTTTTT. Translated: CSVEEATNEKLFF.

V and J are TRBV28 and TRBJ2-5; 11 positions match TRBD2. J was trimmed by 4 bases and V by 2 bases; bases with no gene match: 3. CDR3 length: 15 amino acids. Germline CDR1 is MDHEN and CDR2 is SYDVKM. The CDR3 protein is CASSLRLAGPETQYF. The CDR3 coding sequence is TGTGCCAGCAGTTTAAGACTAGCGGGACCAGAGACCCAGTACTTC.

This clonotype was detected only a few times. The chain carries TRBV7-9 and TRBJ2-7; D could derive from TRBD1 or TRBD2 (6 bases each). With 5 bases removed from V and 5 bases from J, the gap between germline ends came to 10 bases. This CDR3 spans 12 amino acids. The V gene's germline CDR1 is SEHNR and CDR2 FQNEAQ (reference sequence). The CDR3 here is CASSKGGNEQYF. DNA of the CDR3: TGTGCCAGCAGCAAAGGGGGGAACGAGCAGTACTTC.

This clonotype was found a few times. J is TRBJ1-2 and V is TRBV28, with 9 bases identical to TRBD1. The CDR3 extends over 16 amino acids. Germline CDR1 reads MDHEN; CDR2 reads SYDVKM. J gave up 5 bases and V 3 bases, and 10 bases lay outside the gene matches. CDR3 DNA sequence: TGTGCCAGCAGTTTCCCGACAGGGGGTAATATATATGGCTACACCTTC. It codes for CASSFPTGGNIYGYTF.

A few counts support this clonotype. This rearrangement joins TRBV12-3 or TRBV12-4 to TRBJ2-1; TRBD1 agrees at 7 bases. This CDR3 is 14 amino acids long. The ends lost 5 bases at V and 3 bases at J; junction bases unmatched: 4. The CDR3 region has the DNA TGTGCCAGCAGTCGGTGGACAGGCTACAATGAGCAGTTCTTC. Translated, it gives CASSRWTGYNEQFF.